This entry lists 14 T cell receptor beta chains sequenced from one sample in a study of shared clonotypes between healthy human individuals. The protocol was immunoSEQ multiplex PCR, while the TCRdb copy is restricted to in-frame clones and leaves out a portion. The data hold about 230,000 clones, with about 65% observed a single time. Material: memory CD4+ T cells sorted from blood. Subset described: CD45RA-negative fraction. The receptors originated from a man aged 30 to 45 in good health.

The table lists this clone with a count of one. This sequence joins TRBV21-1 and TRBJ2-7; the D call of TRBD1 is as the table states it, not checked on the DNA. TRBV21-1 is marked as a pseudogene. The CDR3 runs to 16 residues. The CDR3 loop reads CASSKQGTGYPYEQYF. As DNA, the CDR3 is TGTGCCAGCAGCAAACAGGGGACAGGGTATCCCTACGAGCAGTACTTC.

This chain connects TRBV2 to TRBJ2-3, with TRBD2 matching 11 bases. The V gene's germline CDR1 is SNHLY and CDR2 FYNNEI. The CDR3 is 15 amino acids. J was trimmed by 2 bases and V by 7 bases; bases with no gene match: 5. CDR3 in DNA: TGTGCCAGCACGGGACTAGCGGATCCCACAGATACGCAGTATTTT. It is translated as CASTGLADPTDTQYF.

V and J are TRBV9 and TRBJ2-3; D uncertain. V was shortened by 1 base and J by 0 bases, with 9 bases between the two germline ends. CDR1 and CDR2 (germline): SGDLS, YYNGEE. This CDR3 region has 15 residues. CDR3 region: CASSVIGSSTDTQYF. The CDR3 nucleotides are TGTGCCAGCAGCGTAATAGGATCTAGCACAGATACGCAGTATTTT.

The chain links TRBV27 to TRBJ2-1; D is possibly TRBD2 (6 bases). V was cut by 6 bases and J by 6 bases, with 18 bases left in between. Germline V CDR1 and CDR2: MNHEY, SMNVEV (reference sequence). The CDR3 covers 15 residues. CDR3 sequence: CASRQPGLGANEQFF. In DNA form, the CDR3 reads TGTGCCAGCAGACAACCGGGACTCGGTGCCAATGAGCAGTTCTTC.

The V and J genes are TRBV10-3 and TRBJ2-1, with D possibly matching TRBD1 (5 bases). The length of the CDR3 is 14 residues. CDR1 is ENHRY and CDR2 is SYGVKD in the germline V gene. The ends were cut back, 4 bases at V and 6 bases at J, with 13 bases in the middle. Here the CDR3 reads CAISGLGASNEQFF. CDR3 nucleotide sequence: TGTGCCATCAGTGGCCTAGGGGCTAGCAATGAGCAGTTCTTC.

The rearrangement uses TRBV28 and TRBJ2-1, with D possibly being TRBD2 (6 bases). CDR3 length equals 14 residues. V was pared by 3 bases and J by 8 bases, with 14 bases between. Looked up from germline, CDR1 is MDHEN and CDR2 is SYDVKM. The CDR3 region has the DNA TGTGCCAGCAGTTTCGGCGGGATCAGCTATGAGCAGTTCTTC. Residues: CASSFGGISYEQFF.

The chain joins TRBV7-9 to TRBJ2-7; possibly TRBD1 or TRBD2 for D (5 bases each). Trimming cost V 0 bases and J 6 bases, with 21 bases left between them. CDR3 length equals 17 residues. Per the germline V gene, CDR1 is SEHNR and CDR2 is FQNEAQ (reference sequence). CDR3 sequence (DNA): TGTGCCAGCAGCTTAGCGCTTGGGGGTACCGTGGTCTCCGAGCAGTACTTC. This sequence encodes CASSLALGGTVVSEQYF. Filled out from reference TRBV7-9 and TRBJ2-7, the complete variable domain reads DTGVSQNPRHKITKRGQNVTFRCDPISEHNRLYWYRQTLGQGPEFLTYFQNEAQLEKSRLLSDRFSAERPKGSFSTLEIQRTEQGDSAMYLCASSLALGGTVVSEQYFGPGTRLTVT.

The chain has TRBV6-6 and TRBJ2-5; a possible D gene is TRBD1 (7 bases). This CDR3 spans 15 amino acids. V shed 7 bases and J shed 5 bases, with 20 bases lying between them. The germline V gene has CDR1 MNHNY and CDR2 SVGAGI (reference sequence). The DNA for the CDR3 is TGTGCCAGCACGCCCGGGGGACAGTCTTCTGAGACCCAGTACTTC. Translating gives CASTPGGQSSETQYF.

The gene calls are TRBV19 and TRBJ2-1, with TRBD1 matching 8 bases. The V segment lost 1 base and the J segment 9 bases; nucleotides outside the gene matches: 5. CDR1 and CDR2 from the germline V gene are LNHDA and SQIVND (reference sequence). The CDR3 consists of 14 residues. The CDR3 loop reads CASSIGQGAGEQFF. The CDR3 region has the DNA TGTGCCAGTAGTATAGGGCAGGGGGCAGGTGAGCAGTTCTTC. Variable domain in full (rest from reference TRBV19 and TRBJ2-1): DGGITQSPKYLFRKEGQNVTLSCEQNLNHDAMYWYRQDPGQGLRLIYYSQIVNDFQKGDIAEGYSVSREKKESFPLTVTSAQKNPTAFYLCASSIGQGAGEQFFGPGTRLTVL.

The chain combines TRBV5-6 with TRBJ1-4; D might be TRBD1 (6 bases). The V end lost 0 bases, the J end lost 6 bases, and 12 bases lay between the germline ends. The CDR3 is 15 residues long. Germline V gene sequence: CDR1 SGHDT, CDR2 YYEEEE. The DNA for the CDR3 is TGTGCCAGCAGCTTGGTGGGGGCGTTAGATGAAAAACTGTTTTTT. It specifies CASSLVGALDEKLFF.

This clone was counted once. The chain uses TRBV19 and TRBJ2-6; D unresolved. CDR1 is LNHDA and CDR2 is SQIVND in the germline V gene (reference sequence). There are 16 residues in the CDR3. V dropped 5 bases and J dropped 2 bases, with 13 bases sitting between them. The CDR3 bases are TGTGCCAGTAGTTCTCGAAGGGTAGCTGGGGCCAACGTCCTGACTTTC. It translates to CASSSRRVAGANVLTF.

The gene calls are TRBV11-2 and TRBJ2-5; possibly TRBD1 for D (5 bases). CDR3 length: 17 amino acids. Trimming removed 6 bases from V and 4 bases from J, with 24 bases in between. Germline V gene sequence: CDR1 SGHAT, CDR2 FQNNGV. As DNA, the CDR3 is TGTGCCAGCAGATCCCTCCGACCGCAGGGAAGAGGAGAGACCCAGTACTTC. Translation: CASRSLRPQGRGETQYF. The variable domain in full, with the rest retrieved from reference TRBV11-2 and TRBJ2-5, is EAGVAQSPRYKIIEKRQSVAFWCNPISGHATLYWYQQILGQGPKLLIQFQNNGVVDDSQLPKDRFSAERLKGVDSTLKIQPAKLEDSAVYLCASRSLRPQGRGETQYFGPGTRLLVL.

The rearrangement uses TRBV30 and TRBJ1-2; 7 bases map to TRBD1. Per germline, CDR1 GTSNPN and CDR2 SVGIG (reference sequence). The CDR3 contains 15 residues. V lost 1 base, J lost 2 bases, and 7 bases stayed unmatched. CDR3: CAWSAHWDRNYGYTF. CDR3 in DNA: TGTGCCTGGAGTGCACACTGGGACAGAAACTATGGCTACACCTTC.

V and J are TRBV7-2 and TRBJ2-4; D may correspond to TRBD1 or TRBD2 (5 bases each). V was pared by 6 bases and J by 6 bases, with 15 bases between. The CDR3 contains 14 residues. The germline V gene encodes CDR1 SGHTA and CDR2 FQGNSA. The chain's CDR3 is CASRKGTSGNIQYF. The CDR3 nucleotides read TGTGCCAGCAGGAAAGGGACCTCCGGAAACATTCAGTACTTC.